Shown below are 17 T cell receptor beta chains from a single sample sequenced in a study of shared clonotypes between healthy human individuals (dated by TCRdb to about 2020). Library generation was performed with the immunoSEQ multiplex PCR assay. Drawn from immuneACCESS, this table holds only the in-frame rearrangements with V and J called that TCRdb kept. Clones are partly lost; checked studies trace under half to an unresolved V gene and leave the rest unexplained. The sample data list about 600,000 clones, and around three quarters of these were observed just once. The ten largest clones add up to about 12% of the sample. The source material was PBMCs. The receptors were sampled from a middle-aged woman in good health. Some clones in this sample may be carry-over from other donors' samples.

CDR3 amino acids: CASSLGVQGEYNEQFF. As DNA, the CDR3 is TGTGCCAGCAGCTTAGGAGTCCAGGGAGAGTACAATGAGCAGTTCTTC. The chain joins TRBV11-1 to TRBJ2-1, with D possibly called TRBD1 or TRBD2 (5 bases each). The CDR3 runs 16 residues. Germline V gene data show CDR1 as SGHAT and CDR2 as FQDESV (reference sequence). Trimming pared 1 base from V and 4 bases from J, leaving 14 bases between.

This clone has a handful of counts. J is TRBJ1-4 and V is TRBV28, with TRBD1 identical over 7 bases. Germline CDR1 is MDHEN and CDR2 is SYDVKM. The length of the CDR3 is 14 residues. Trimming took 2 bases from V and 7 from J; bases not matched to a gene: 4. The CDR3 bases are TGTGCCAGCAGTTTACAGGGGGGGAGTGAAAAACTGTTTTTT. Translating it yields CASSLQGGSEKLFF. Drawing the rest from reference TRBV28 and TRBJ1-4, the complete variable domain is DVKVTQSSRYLVKRTGEKVFLECVQDMDHENMFWYRQDPGLGLRLIYFSYDVKMKEKGDIPEGYSVSREKKERFSLILESASTNQTSMYLCASSLQGGSEKLFFGSGTQLSVL.

This sequence joins TRBV29-1 and TRBJ2-3; D is perhaps TRBD1 or TRBD2 (6 bases each). V was cut by 4 bases and J by 6 bases, with 20 bases left in between. The CDR3 runs 15 residues. The V gene's germline CDR1 is SQVTM and CDR2 ANQGSEA. For the CDR3, the DNA is TGCAGCGTTGCCCTAGGGGGGCAATCGAGGGATACGCAGTATTTT. Encoded protein: CSVALGGQSRDTQYF.

The chain is built from TRBV7-2 and TRBJ2-5; TRBD1 or TRBD2 may be the D gene (6 bases each). Trimming cost V 1 base and J 5 bases, with 11 bases left between them. The CDR3 is 14 residues long. Germline CDR1 and CDR2: SGHTA and FQGNSA. The CDR3 DNA follows: TGTGCCAGCAGCTTAGGTGGGGGGCGCGAGACCCAGTACTTC. Its protein product is CASSLGGGRETQYF.

This clone was recorded a few times. This rearrangement joins TRBV4-2 to TRBJ1-2; D call uncertain. Per the germline V gene, CDR1 is LGHNA and CDR2 is YNFKEQ. Trimming shortened V by 0 bases and J by 2 bases, and 4 bases separated the two germline ends. The CDR3 is 13 residues long. CDR3 sequence reads: CASSQEGNYGYTF. The CDR3, as DNA: TGTGCCAGCAGCCAAGAAGGCAACTATGGCTACACCTTC.

This chain links TRBV5-1 with TRBJ2-7; tentatively, D is TRBD1 (6 bases). The ends were cut back, 4 bases at V and 7 bases at J, with 18 bases in the middle. CDR1 SGHRS and CDR2 YFSETQ come from the germline V gene. CDR3 length: 14 residues. The CDR3 DNA follows: TGCGCCAGCAGCCCGGGACACCCAGCCGGGGAGCAGTACTTC. It encodes CASSPGHPAGEQYF.

This chain uses TRBV7-9 with TRBJ1-5; 7 nucleotides align to TRBD1. The CDR3 runs 12 residues. Losses at the gene ends were 5 bases for V and 7 bases for J; bases not matched to a gene: 2. Germline-derived CDR1 and CDR2 are SEHNR and FQNEAQ (reference sequence). The CDR3, as DNA: TGTGCCAGCAGCCCAGGGGGACAGCCCCAGCATTTT. Translated, it gives CASSPGGQPQHF.

V is TRBV28 and J is TRBJ1-2, with 7 bases matching TRBD1. V shed 6 bases, J shed 8 bases, and the junction held 6 bases outside the gene matches. CDR1 MDHEN and CDR2 SYDVKM come from the germline V gene. The CDR3 runs to 12 residues. The CDR3 region has the DNA TGTGCCAGCAGCGCTACAGGGGTAGGCTACACCTTC. It translates to CASSATGVGYTF.

The chain employs TRBV7-2 and TRBJ1-1; 7 positions match TRBD1. CDR3 length: 15 residues. Germline V gives CDR1 SGHTA, CDR2 FQGNSA. J gave up 2 bases and V 4 bases, and 7 bases lay outside the gene matches. CDR3 DNA sequence: TGTGCCAGCAGCTCCCCCGACAGGGACAACACTGAAGCTTTCTTT. Translation gives CASSSPDRDNTEAFF. The full variable domain, its missing parts supplied by reference TRBV7-2 and TRBJ1-1, is GAGVSQSPSNKVTEKGKDVELRCDPISGHTALYWYRQSLGQGLEFLIYFQGNSAPDKSGLPSDRFSAERTGGSVSTLTIQRTQQEDSAVYLCASSSPDRDNTEAFFGQGTRLTVV.

Concerning this clone itself: Since a far larger clone is one base different, this is likely a read error. The chain recombines TRBV5-4 with TRBJ1-2; maybe TRBD1 (5 bases). Per the germline V gene, CDR1 is SGHNT and CDR2 is YYREEE (reference sequence). V gave up 4 bases and J gave up 1 base, with 14 bases separating them. The CDR3 spans 15 residues. CDR3 sequence reads: CASSPSGGHNYGYTF. CDR3 bases: TGTGCCAGCAGCCCCTCGGGGGGTCATAACTATGGCTACACCTTC.

The chain is built from TRBV18 and TRBJ2-5; a weak D match, TRBD2 (5 bases). Germline-derived CDR1 and CDR2 are KGHSH and LQKENI. V lost 3 bases to trimming and J lost 5 bases, with 13 bases between them. The CDR3 is 14 residues long. CDR3 in DNA: TGTGCCAGCTCACCCCCCGCGGAGCGGGAGACCCAGTACTTC. Its protein product is CASSPPAERETQYF.

Notes on this clone: A far larger clone is one nucleotide away, so this likely arose from a read error. In the same sample, other DNA sequences code for this CDR3. This chain links TRBV29-1 with TRBJ2-2; 8 nucleotides match TRBD2. After removal of 4 bases from V and 7 bases from J, the junction contained 14 bases not matched to a gene. From germline, CDR1 is SQVTM and CDR2 ANQGSEA. The CDR3 runs 16 residues. The CDR3 protein is CSVVGGPAGASGELFF. The CDR3 nucleotides are TGCAGCGTTGTAGGTGGTCCAGCGGGAGCCAGCGGGGAGCTGTTTTTT.

Details on this clone: Other DNA sequences of this sample code for an identical CDR3. The chain employs TRBV5-1 and TRBJ1-5; 9 bases match TRBD1. J gave up 2 bases and V 4 bases, and 1 base lay outside the gene matches. Germline V gene sequence: CDR1 SGHRS, CDR2 YFSETQ. The CDR3 spans 14 residues. The CDR3 protein is CASSRTGGNQPQHF. Here the CDR3 DNA reads TGCGCCAGCAGCCGGACAGGGGGCAATCAGCCCCAGCATTTT.

As for this clone: An end of the junction differs from the germline gene, which may be a read error. CDR3 in amino acids: CASSLAGVRDRLSF. CDR3 nucleotides: TGTGCCAGCAGCTTAGCGGGAGTTAGGGACAGGCTTTCCTTC. The V and J genes are TRBV7-8 and TRBJ1-2; 8 nucleotides match TRBD1. In germline, CDR1 is SGHVS, CDR2 FQNEAQ. The CDR3 sequence is 14 residues long.

The rearrangement uses TRBV11-2 and TRBJ2-7, with TRBD2 as a possible D gene (5 bases). Trimming left V 2 bases short and J 2 bases short, with 10 bases between. Germline V CDR1 and CDR2: SGHAT, FQNNGV. The length of the CDR3 is 14 residues. Here the CDR3 reads CASSLQWRPYEQYF. CDR3 bases: TGTGCCAGCAGCTTACAGTGGAGGCCCTACGAGCAGTACTTC.

This chain connects TRBV4-1 to TRBJ1-1, with 8 bases identical to TRBD1. The trim removed 4 bases at V and 0 bases at J, leaving 7 bases unmatched. Per germline, CDR1 MGHRA and CDR2 YSYEKL. The CDR3 is 16 residues long. This CDR3 reads CASSRGTGPLNTEAFF. CDR3 bases: TGCGCCAGCAGCCGAGGGACAGGCCCGTTGAACACTGAAGCTTTCTTT.

The J gene is TRBJ2-5, the V gene TRBV5-1; TRBD2 is a possible D gene (6 bases). The ends were cut back, 4 bases at V and 2 bases at J, with 12 bases in the middle. Germline CDR1 SGHRS, CDR2 YFSETQ. The CDR3 is made up of 14 amino acids. CDR3 amino acids: CASSRDSAQETQYF. CDR3 DNA: TGCGCCAGCAGCCGGGACTCCGCGCAAGAGACCCAGTACTTC. Combining the CDR3 with reference TRBV5-1 and TRBJ2-5 gives the whole variable domain KAGVTQTPRYLIKTRGQQVTLSCSPISGHRSVSWYQQTPGQGLQFLFEYFSETQRNKGNFPGRFSGRQFSNSRSEMNVSTLELGDSALYLCASSRDSAQETQYFGPGTRLLVL.